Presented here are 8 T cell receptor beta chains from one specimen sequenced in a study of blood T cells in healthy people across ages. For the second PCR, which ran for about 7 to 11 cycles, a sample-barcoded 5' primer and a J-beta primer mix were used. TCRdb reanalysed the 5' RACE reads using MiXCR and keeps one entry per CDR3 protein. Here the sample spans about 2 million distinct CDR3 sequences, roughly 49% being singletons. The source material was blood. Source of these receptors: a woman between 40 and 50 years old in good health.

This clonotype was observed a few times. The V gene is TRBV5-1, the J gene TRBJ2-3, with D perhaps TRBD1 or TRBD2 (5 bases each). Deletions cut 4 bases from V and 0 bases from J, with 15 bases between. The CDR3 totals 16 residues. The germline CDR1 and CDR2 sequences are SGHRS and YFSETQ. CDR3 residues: CASSPGTVPSTDTQYF. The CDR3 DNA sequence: TGCGCCAGCAGCCCAGGGACGGTTCCAAGCACAGATACGCAGTATTTT.

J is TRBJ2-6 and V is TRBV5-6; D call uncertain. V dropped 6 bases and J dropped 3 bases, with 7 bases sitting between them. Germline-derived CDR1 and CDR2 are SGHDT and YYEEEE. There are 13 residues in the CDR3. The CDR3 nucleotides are TGTGCCAGCAACTGGGGTGGGGCCAACGTCCTGACTTTC. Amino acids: CASNWGGANVLTF.

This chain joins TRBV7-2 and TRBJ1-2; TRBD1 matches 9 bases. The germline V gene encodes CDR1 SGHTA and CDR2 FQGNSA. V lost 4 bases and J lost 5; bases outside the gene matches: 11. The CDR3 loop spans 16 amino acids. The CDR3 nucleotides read TGTGCCAGCAGCTCCAGCAGGGACAGGGTAGGATATGGCTACACCTTC. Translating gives CASSSSRDRVGYGYTF. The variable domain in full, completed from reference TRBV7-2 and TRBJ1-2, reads GAGVSQSPSNKVTEKGKDVELRCDPISGHTALYWYRQSLGQGLEFLIYFQGNSAPDKSGLPSDRFSAERTGGSVSTLTIQRTQQEDSAVYLCASSSSRDRVGYGYTFGSGTRLTVV.

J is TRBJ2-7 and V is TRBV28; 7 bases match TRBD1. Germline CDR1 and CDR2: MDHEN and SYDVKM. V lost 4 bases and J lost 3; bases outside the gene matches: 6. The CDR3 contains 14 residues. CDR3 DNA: TGTGCCAGCAGTTCCCCGGCAGGGGGCTACGAGCAGTACTTC. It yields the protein CASSSPAGGYEQYF. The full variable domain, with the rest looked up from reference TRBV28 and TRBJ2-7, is DVKVTQSSRYLVKRTGEKVFLECVQDMDHENMFWYRQDPGLGLRLIYFSYDVKMKEKGDIPEGYSVSREKKERFSLILESASTNQTSMYLCASSSPAGGYEQYFGPGTRLTVT.

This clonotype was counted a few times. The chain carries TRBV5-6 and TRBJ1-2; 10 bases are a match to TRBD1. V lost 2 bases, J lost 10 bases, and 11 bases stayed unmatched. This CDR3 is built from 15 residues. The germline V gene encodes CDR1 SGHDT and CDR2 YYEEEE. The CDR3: CASSFGQGGRPDYTF. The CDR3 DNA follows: TGTGCCAGCAGCTTCGGACAGGGGGGAAGGCCTGACTACACCTTC.

DNA of the CDR3: TGTGCCAGCAGCGGGGGAGAGGGGGGATACACAGATACGCAGTATTTT. As protein: CASSGGEGGYTDTQYF. The gene calls are TRBV25-1 and TRBJ2-3, with D perhaps given as TRBD1 or TRBD2 (6 bases each). This CDR3 region has 16 residues. V lost 6 bases and J 2 bases, leaving 18 bases between the germline ends. CDR1 and CDR2 (germline): MGHDK, SYGVNS.

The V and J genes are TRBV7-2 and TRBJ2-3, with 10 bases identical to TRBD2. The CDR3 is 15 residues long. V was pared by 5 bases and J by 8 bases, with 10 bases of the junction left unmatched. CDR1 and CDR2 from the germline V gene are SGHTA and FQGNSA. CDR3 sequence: CASSIPAGGLGTQYF. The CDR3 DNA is TGTGCCAGCAGCATCCCAGCGGGGGGGCTGGGTACGCAGTATTTT.

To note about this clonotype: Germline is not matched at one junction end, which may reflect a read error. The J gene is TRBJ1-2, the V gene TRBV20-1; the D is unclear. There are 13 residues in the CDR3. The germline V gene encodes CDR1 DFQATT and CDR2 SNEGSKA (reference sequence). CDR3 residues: CSALDRANHGYTF. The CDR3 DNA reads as TGCAGTGCCCTGGACCGAGCTAACCATGGCTACACCTTC.